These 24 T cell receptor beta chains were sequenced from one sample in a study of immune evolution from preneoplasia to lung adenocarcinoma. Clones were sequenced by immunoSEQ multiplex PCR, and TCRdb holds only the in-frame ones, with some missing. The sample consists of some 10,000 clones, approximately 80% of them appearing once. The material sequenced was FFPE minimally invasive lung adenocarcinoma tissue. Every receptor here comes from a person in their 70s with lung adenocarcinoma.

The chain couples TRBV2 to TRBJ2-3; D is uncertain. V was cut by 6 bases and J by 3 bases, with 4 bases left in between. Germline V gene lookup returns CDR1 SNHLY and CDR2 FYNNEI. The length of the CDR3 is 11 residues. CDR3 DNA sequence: TGTGCCAGCAGCTGGACAGATACGCAGTATTTT. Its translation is CASSWTDTQYF.

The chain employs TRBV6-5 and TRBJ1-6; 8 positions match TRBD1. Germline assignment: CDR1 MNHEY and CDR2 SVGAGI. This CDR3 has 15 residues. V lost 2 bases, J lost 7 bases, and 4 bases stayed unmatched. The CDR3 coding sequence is TGTGCCAGCAGTTACACGACAGGGGACAATTCACCCCTCCACTTT. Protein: CASSYTTGDNSPLHF.

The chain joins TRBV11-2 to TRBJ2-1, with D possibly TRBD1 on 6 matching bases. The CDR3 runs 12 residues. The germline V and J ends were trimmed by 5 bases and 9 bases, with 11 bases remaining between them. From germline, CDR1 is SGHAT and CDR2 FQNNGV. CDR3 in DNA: TGTGCCAGCAGCCCCGGACAGCCTGAGCAGTTCTTC. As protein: CASSPGQPEQFF.

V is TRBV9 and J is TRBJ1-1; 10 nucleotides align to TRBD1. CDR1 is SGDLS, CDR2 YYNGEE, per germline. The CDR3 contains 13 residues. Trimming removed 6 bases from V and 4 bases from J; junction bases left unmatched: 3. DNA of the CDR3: TGTGCCAGCAATAGACAGGGGGCCACTGAAGCTTTCTTT. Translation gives CASNRQGATEAFF. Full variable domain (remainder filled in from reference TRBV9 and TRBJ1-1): DSGVTQTPKHLITATGQRVTLRCSPRSGDLSVYWYQQSLDQGLQFLIQYYNGEERAKGNILERFSAQQFPDLHSELNLSSLELGDSALYFCASNRQGATEAFFGQGTRLTVV.

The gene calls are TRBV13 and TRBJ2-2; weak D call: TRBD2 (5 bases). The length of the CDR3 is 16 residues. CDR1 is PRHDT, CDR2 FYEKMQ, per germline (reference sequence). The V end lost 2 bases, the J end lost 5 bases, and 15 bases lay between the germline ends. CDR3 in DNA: TGTGCCAGCAGCTTATTAAGTAGCGTTAATACCGGGGAGCTGTTTTTT. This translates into CASSLLSSVNTGELFF.

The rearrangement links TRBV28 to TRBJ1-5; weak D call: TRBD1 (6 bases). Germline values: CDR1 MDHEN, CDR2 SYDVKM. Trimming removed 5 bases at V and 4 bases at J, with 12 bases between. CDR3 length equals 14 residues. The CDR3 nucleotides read TGTGCCAGCAGTCTGGGACAACCAAATCAGCCCCAGCATTTT. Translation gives CASSLGQPNQPQHF.

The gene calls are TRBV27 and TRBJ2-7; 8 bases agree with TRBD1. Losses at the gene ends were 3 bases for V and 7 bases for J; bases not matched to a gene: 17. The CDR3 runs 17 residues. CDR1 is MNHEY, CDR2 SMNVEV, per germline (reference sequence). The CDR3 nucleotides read TGTGCCAGCAGTTTCCTGGACCGGGACAGGCACCTGAAGGAGCAGTACTTC. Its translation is CASSFLDRDRHLKEQYF.

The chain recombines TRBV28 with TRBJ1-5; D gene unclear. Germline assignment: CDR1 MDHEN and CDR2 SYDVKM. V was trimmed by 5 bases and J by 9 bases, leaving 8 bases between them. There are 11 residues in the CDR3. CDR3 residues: CASSDTGPQHF. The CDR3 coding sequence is TGTGCCAGCAGTGATACCGGGCCCCAGCATTTT. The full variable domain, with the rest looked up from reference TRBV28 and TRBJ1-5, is DVKVTQSSRYLVKRTGEKVFLECVQDMDHENMFWYRQDPGLGLRLIYFSYDVKMKEKGDIPEGYSVSREKKERFSLILESASTNQTSMYLCASSDTGPQHFGDGTRLSIL.

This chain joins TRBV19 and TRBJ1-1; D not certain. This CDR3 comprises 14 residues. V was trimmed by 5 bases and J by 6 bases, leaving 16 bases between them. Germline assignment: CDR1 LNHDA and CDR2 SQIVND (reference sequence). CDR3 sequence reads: CASSYSSLLPEAFF. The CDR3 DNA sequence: TGTGCCAGTAGTTATTCCAGCCTACTGCCTGAAGCTTTCTTT.

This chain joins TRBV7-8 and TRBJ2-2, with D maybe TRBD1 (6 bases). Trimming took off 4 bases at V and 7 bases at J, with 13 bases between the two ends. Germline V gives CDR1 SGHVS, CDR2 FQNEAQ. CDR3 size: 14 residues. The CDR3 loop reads CASSSAGAGGELFF. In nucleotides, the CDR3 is TGTGCCAGCAGCTCTGCAGGGGCAGGCGGGGAGCTGTTTTTT.

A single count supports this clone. CDR3 DNA: TGCGCCAGCAGCCCAGGCCCTTCCTACGAGCAGTACTTC. This encodes CASSPGPSYEQYF. This rearrangement joins TRBV4-1 to TRBJ2-7; no definite D call. V was pared by 4 bases and J by 1 base, with 8 bases between. Germline CDR1 MGHRA, CDR2 YSYEKL. This CDR3 comprises 13 residues.

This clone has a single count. The CDR3 nucleotides read TGTGCCAGCAGTTTATCACAGGATGGCAATCAGCCCCAGCATTTT. Protein: CASSLSQDGNQPQHF. This chain joins TRBV28 and TRBJ1-5; possible D gene TRBD1, 5 bases. CDR1 is MDHEN and CDR2 is SYDVKM in the germline V gene. The CDR3 totals 15 residues. Trimming pared 1 base from V and 2 bases from J, leaving 9 bases between. Together with reference TRBV28 and TRBJ1-5, the CDR3 gives the full variable domain: DVKVTQSSRYLVKRTGEKVFLECVQDMDHENMFWYRQDPGLGLRLIYFSYDVKMKEKGDIPEGYSVSREKKERFSLILESASTNQTSMYLCASSLSQDGNQPQHFGDGTRLSIL.

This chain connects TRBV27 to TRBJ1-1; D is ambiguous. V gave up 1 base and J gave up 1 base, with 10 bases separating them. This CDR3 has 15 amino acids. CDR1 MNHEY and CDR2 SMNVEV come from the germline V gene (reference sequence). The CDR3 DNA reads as TGTGCCAGCAGTTTATATCGGGGAGGGAACACTGAAGCTTTCTTT. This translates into CASSLYRGGNTEAFF.

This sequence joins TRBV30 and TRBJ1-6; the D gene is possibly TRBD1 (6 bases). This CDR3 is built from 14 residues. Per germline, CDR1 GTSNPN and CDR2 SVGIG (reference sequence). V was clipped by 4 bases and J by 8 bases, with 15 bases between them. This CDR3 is CAWIRGPRDSPLHF. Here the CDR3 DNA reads TGTGCCTGGATCAGGGGCCCTCGCGATTCACCCCTCCACTTT.

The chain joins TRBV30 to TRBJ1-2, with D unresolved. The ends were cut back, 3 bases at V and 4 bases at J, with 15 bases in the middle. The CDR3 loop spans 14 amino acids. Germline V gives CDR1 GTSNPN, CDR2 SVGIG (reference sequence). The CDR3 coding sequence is TGTGCCTGGAGCCGACCCGATGCGAGCTATGGCTACACCTTC. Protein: CAWSRPDASYGYTF.

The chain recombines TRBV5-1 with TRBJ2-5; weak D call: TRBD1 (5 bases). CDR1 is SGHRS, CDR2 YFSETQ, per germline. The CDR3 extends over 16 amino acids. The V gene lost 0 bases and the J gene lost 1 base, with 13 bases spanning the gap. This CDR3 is CASSLGWGEPQETQYF. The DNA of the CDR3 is TGCGCCAGCAGCTTGGGATGGGGCGAACCCCAAGAGACCCAGTACTTC.

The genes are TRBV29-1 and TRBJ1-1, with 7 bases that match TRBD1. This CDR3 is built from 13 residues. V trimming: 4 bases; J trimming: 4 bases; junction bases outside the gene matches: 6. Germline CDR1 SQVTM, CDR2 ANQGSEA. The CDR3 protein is CSVGQGGGTEAFF. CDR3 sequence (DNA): TGCAGCGTTGGACAGGGAGGGGGCACTGAAGCTTTCTTT.

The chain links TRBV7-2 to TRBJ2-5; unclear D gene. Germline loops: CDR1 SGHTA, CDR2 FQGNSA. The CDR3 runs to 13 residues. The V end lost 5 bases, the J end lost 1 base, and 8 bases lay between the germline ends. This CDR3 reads CASSTRVQETQYF. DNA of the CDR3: TGTGCCAGCAGCACCCGGGTCCAAGAGACCCAGTACTTC.

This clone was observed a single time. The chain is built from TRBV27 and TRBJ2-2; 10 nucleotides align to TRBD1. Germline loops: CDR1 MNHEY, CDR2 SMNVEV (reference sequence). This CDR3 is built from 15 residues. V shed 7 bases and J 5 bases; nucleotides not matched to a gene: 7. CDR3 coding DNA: TGTGCCAGCACCCAGACAGGGGGCGCGACCGGGGAGCTGTTTTTT. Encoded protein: CASTQTGGATGELFF.

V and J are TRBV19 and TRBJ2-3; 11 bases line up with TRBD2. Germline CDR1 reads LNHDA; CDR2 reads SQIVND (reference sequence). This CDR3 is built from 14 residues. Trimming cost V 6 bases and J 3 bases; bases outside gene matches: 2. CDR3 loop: CASRLAGETDTQYF. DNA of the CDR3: TGTGCCAGTAGACTAGCGGGGGAAACAGATACGCAGTATTTT.

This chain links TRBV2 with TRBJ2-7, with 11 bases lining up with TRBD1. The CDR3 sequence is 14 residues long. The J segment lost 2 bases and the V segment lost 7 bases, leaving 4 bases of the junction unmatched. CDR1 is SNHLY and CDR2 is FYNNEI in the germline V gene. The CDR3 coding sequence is TGTGCCAGCATTAGGGACAGGGGGACCTACGAGCAGTACTTC. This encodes CASIRDRGTYEQYF. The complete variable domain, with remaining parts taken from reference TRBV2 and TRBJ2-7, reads EPEVTQTPSHQVTQMGQEVILRCVPISNHLYFYWYRQILGQKVEFLVSFYNNEISEKSEIFDDQFSVERPDGSNFTLKIRSTKLEDSAMYFCASIRDRGTYEQYFGPGTRLTVT.

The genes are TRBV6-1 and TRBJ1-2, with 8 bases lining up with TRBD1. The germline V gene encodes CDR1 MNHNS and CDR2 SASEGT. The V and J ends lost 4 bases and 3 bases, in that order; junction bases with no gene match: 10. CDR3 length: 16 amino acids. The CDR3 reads CASSVRTGRSDYGYTF. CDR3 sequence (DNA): TGTGCCAGCAGTGTCCGGACAGGGAGGAGTGACTATGGCTACACCTTC.

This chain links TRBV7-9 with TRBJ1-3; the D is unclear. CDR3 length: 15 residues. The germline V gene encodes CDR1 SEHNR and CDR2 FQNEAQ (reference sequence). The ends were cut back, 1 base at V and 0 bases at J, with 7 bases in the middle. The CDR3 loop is CASSLDGHSGNTIYF. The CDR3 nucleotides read TGTGCCAGCAGCTTAGACGGTCACTCTGGAAACACCATATATTTT.

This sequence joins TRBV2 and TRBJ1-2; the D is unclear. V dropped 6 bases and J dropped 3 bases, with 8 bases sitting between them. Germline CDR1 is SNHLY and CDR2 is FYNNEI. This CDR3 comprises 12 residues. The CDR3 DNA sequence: TGTGCCAGCAGCCAGCGCTACTATGGCTACACCTTC. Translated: CASSQRYYGYTF.